This T cell receptor (beta chain) was sequenced in a study of Ad26.COV2.S vaccination and SARS-CoV-2 variants. Study outcomes and limitations: Once vaccination had occurred, spike-specific CD8+ and CD4+ T cell responses reportedly showed substantial breadth. The TCR breadth and depth analyses may have understated or missed part of the total T cell responses. Breadth of non-spike TCRs did not differ between vaccinees and placebo recipients.

Treatment defined: around 19 received Ad26.COV2.S at low or high dose, single or two shots; several received placebo; per-sample allocation not given. After the first vaccine or placebo injection, samples were drawn on day 63. Vaccine was an Ad26 vector expressing Wuhan-strain SARS-CoV-2 spike. CDR3 length: 15 amino acids. Germline CDR1 reads SGHTA; CDR2 reads FQGNSA. The V gene end was trimmed by 7 bases and the J gene end by 1 base; junction bases not matched to a gene: 5. Produced via immunoSEQ multiplex PCR; TCRdb's table is partial and in-frame only. The data hold approximately 480,000 clones, with around 90% observed a single time. Concerning this clone itself: Its antigen remains unidentified.

The starting material was peripheral blood, obtained in a trial of Ad26.COV2.S vaccine versus placebo. This sequence was found in a person aged 18-60 years who received the Ad26.COV2.S COVID-19 vaccine or a placebo. The rearrangement uses TRBV7-2 and TRBJ2-3, with 10 bases fitting TRBD1. For the CDR3, the DNA is TGTGCCAGCACTAGACAGGGGGCTGGCACAGATACGCAGTATTTT. Protein sequence: CASTRQGAGTDTQYF.